This passage covers 32 T cell receptor beta chains from one sample sequenced in a study of cytomegalovirus exposure and HLA in healthy donors. With 60 Vbeta and 13 Jbeta primers, the PCR was carried out. TCRdb's copy holds only in-frame clones and misses some; the assay was immunoSEQ multiplex PCR. Counted here are about 120,000 clones, roughly 80% occurring once; the ten biggest clones make up less than 4%. Material: PBMCs. All receptors derive from a woman aged 30 to 39 in good health and CMV-seropositive.

The V and J genes are TRBV7-2 and TRBJ1-1; TRBD1 matches 7 bases. After removal of 4 bases from V and 0 bases from J, the junction contained 8 bases not matched to a gene. This CDR3 contains 16 residues. CDR1 is SGHTA, CDR2 FQGNSA, per germline. In DNA form, the CDR3 reads TGTGCCAGCAGCTGGCGACAGGGTCGAATGAACACTGAAGCTTTCTTT. This codes for CASSWRQGRMNTEAFF. The whole variable domain, remainder taken from reference TRBV7-2 and TRBJ1-1, is GAGVSQSPSNKVTEKGKDVELRCDPISGHTALYWYRQSLGQGLEFLIYFQGNSAPDKSGLPSDRFSAERTGGSVSTLTIQRTQQEDSAVYLCASSWRQGRMNTEAFFGQGTRLTVV.

CDR3 coding DNA: TGTGCCAGCAGCCAAGTCCCGGGTGAGCAGTTCTTC. Translating gives CASSQVPGEQFF. The chain carries TRBV4-2 and TRBJ2-1; no clear D. Trimming shortened V by 1 base and J by 9 bases, and 7 bases separated the two germline ends. CDR1 and CDR2 from the germline V gene are LGHNA and YNFKEQ. The CDR3 loop spans 12 amino acids.

J is TRBJ2-5 and V is TRBV10-2, with 11 bases lining up with TRBD2. Per germline, CDR1 WSHSY and CDR2 SAAADI. The length of the CDR3 is 14 residues. The trim removed 7 bases at V and 5 bases at J, leaving 6 bases unmatched. In nucleotides, the CDR3 is TGCGCCAGCAAAAGGACTAGCGGGTGGGAGACCCAGTACTTC. It is translated as CASKRTSGWETQYF.

The chain employs TRBV6-5 and TRBJ1-2; TRBD1 matches 7 bases. The CDR3 is 14 amino acids. Germline CDR1 and CDR2: MNHEY and SVGAGI. V was pared by 3 bases and J by 5 bases, with 6 bases of the junction left unmatched. This chain's CDR3 is CASSYRDSSYGYTF. As DNA, the CDR3 is TGTGCCAGCAGTTATCGGGACAGCTCTTATGGCTACACCTTC.

In this sample, this clone turned up a few times. V and J are TRBV9 and TRBJ2-7, with 9 bases aligning to TRBD2. Unmatched junction bases numbered 11, after V lost 4 bases and J lost 3 bases. This CDR3 is built from 16 residues. In germline, CDR1 is SGDLS, CDR2 YYNGEE. Here the CDR3 reads CASSLRPLAGLYEQYF. The CDR3 DNA follows: TGTGCCAGCAGCCTAAGACCTCTAGCGGGACTCTACGAGCAGTACTTC.

The chain employs TRBV14 and TRBJ1-2; D call uncertain. Germline assignment: CDR1 SGHDN and CDR2 FVKESK. The CDR3 loop spans 15 amino acids. V was trimmed by 1 base and J by 8 bases, leaving 17 bases between them. The CDR3 loop is CASSQATRQRGGYTF. The DNA for the CDR3 is TGTGCCAGCAGCCAAGCGACCCGGCAGCGAGGGGGCTACACCTTC.

The V call is TRBV6-1, the J call TRBJ1-2; TRBD1 is a possible D gene (6 bases). There are 14 residues in the CDR3. CDR1 is MNHNS and CDR2 is SASEGT in the germline V gene. V was clipped by 3 bases and J by 6 bases, with 14 bases between them. The CDR3 DNA is TGTGCCAGCAGTGACCTGGGGGCGCTAAATGGCTACACCTTC. Its protein is CASSDLGALNGYTF.

Worth noting for this clone: The same CDR3 also results from other DNA sequences found in this sample. The V call is TRBV2, the J call TRBJ1-2; D unresolved. The germline V gene has CDR1 SNHLY and CDR2 FYNNEI. The CDR3 is made up of 10 amino acids. With 10 bases removed from V and 6 bases from J, the gap between germline ends came to 9 bases. The CDR3 region is CATQRNGYTF. CDR3 DNA sequence: TGTGCCACTCAGAGGAATGGCTACACCTTC.

J is TRBJ2-5 and V is TRBV5-1; the D gene is possibly TRBD1 (7 bases). In germline, CDR1 is SGHRS, CDR2 YFSETQ. The V end was cut by 1 base, the J end by 7 bases, with 17 bases between. The CDR3 is 15 residues long. CDR3 sequence (DNA): TGCGCCAGCAGCTTGCCCGGGACAGAGGGAGGGACCCAGTACTTC. Translated: CASSLPGTEGGTQYF. The full variable domain, completed using reference TRBV5-1 and TRBJ2-5, is KAGVTQTPRYLIKTRGQQVTLSCSPISGHRSVSWYQQTPGQGLQFLFEYFSETQRNKGNFPGRFSGRQFSNSRSEMNVSTLELGDSALYLCASSLPGTEGGTQYFGPGTRLLVL.

CDR3 sequence: CASSLAGSGGADTQYF. The CDR3 nucleotides are TGTGCCAGCAGCTTAGCGGGGAGCGGGGGGGCGGATACGCAGTATTTT. The rearrangement uses TRBV11-1 and TRBJ2-3; TRBD2 aligns across 10 bases. CDR1 and CDR2 (germline): SGHAT, FQDESV (reference sequence). V shed 0 bases and J 6 bases; nucleotides not matched to a gene: 6. This CDR3 spans 16 amino acids.

This rearrangement joins TRBV19 to TRBJ1-5; 8 bases line up with TRBD1. V trimming: 1 base; J trimming: 8 bases; junction bases outside the gene matches: 10. Germline V gene sequence: CDR1 LNHDA, CDR2 SQIVND (reference sequence). The CDR3 consists of 16 residues. The CDR3 sequence is CASSIVQGADFKPQHF. The CDR3 DNA sequence: TGTGCCAGTAGTATAGTCCAGGGGGCCGATTTCAAGCCCCAGCATTTT.

The V gene is TRBV27, the J gene TRBJ2-7, with TRBD1 matching over 11 bases. The CDR3 is made up of 18 amino acids. Germline-derived CDR1 and CDR2 are MNHEY and SMNVEV (reference sequence). The V gene end was trimmed by 4 bases and the J gene end by 0 bases; junction bases not matched to a gene: 11. CDR3 in amino acids: CASSSGDRGKEFSYEQYF. The CDR3 DNA reads as TGTGCCAGCAGTTCGGGGGACAGGGGGAAGGAGTTCTCCTACGAGCAGTACTTC.

The V and J genes are TRBV5-4 and TRBJ2-3; perhaps TRBD2 as D (5 bases). V was pared by 6 bases and J by 0 bases, with 17 bases between. The length of the CDR3 is 16 residues. Germline lookup yields CDR1 SGHNT and CDR2 YYREEE (reference sequence). CDR3 sequence reads: CASTTLVGSSTDTQYF. The DNA of the CDR3 is TGTGCCAGCACCACTTTAGTTGGGAGCAGCACAGATACGCAGTATTTT.

Concerning this clone: At one end the junction does not follow the germline gene, possibly because of a read error. The chain carries TRBV5-1 and TRBJ2-7; the match to TRBD1 covers 11 bases. The CDR3 runs 14 residues. Germline assignment: CDR1 SGHRS and CDR2 YFSETQ. CDR3 sequence: CAGSRGDRGDEQYF. The CDR3 coding sequence is TGCGCCGGCAGCCGGGGGGACAGGGGGGACGAGCAGTACTTC.

This sequence joins TRBV12-5 and TRBJ2-5; 7 nucleotides agree with TRBD2. This CDR3 region has 18 residues. CDR1 LGHNT and CDR2 FRNRAP come from the germline V gene. V lost 1 base, J lost 3 bases, and 14 bases stayed unmatched. The CDR3 nucleotides read TGTGCTAGTGGTTTGGGAACCCTCCAGCGGGGAAGCGAAGAGACCCAGTACTTC. Amino acids: CASGLGTLQRGSEETQYF.

The V and J genes are TRBV7-3 and TRBJ1-6; 7 nucleotides match TRBD1. Trimming at V came to 5 bases and at J to 9 bases, leaving 7 bases not matched to a gene. The CDR3 consists of 14 residues. Germline V lookup: CDR1 SGHTA, CDR2 FQGTGA. In DNA form, the CDR3 reads TGTGCCAGCAGCCTAGGGACAGATGGTTCACCCCTCCACTTT. Amino acids: CASSLGTDGSPLHF.

This sequence joins TRBV7-3 and TRBJ2-3; TRBD2 might be the D (5 bases). V lost 5 bases and J 0 bases, leaving 18 bases between the germline ends. The CDR3 sequence is 17 residues long. CDR1 is SGHTA and CDR2 is FQGTGA in the germline V gene. In DNA, the CDR3 is TGTGCCAGCAGCCCACGTCGAGGGATGACTAGCACAGATACGCAGTATTTT. The encoded protein is CASSPRRGMTSTDTQYF.

The gene calls are TRBV7-3 and TRBJ1-4, with 8 bases fitting TRBD1. J lost 8 bases, V lost 5 bases, and 16 bases had no gene match. The CDR3 loop spans 17 amino acids. CDR1 SGHTA and CDR2 FQGTGA come from the germline V gene. This CDR3 is CASSPRSDRVREEKLFF. The CDR3 coding sequence is TGTGCCAGCAGCCCAAGATCGGACAGGGTACGGGAAGAAAAACTGTTTTTT.

The table lists this clone with a few counts. The chain has TRBV6-6 and TRBJ1-2; possibly TRBD1 for D (6 bases). The CDR3 contains 13 residues. V was trimmed by 2 bases and J by 8 bases, leaving 12 bases between them. Germline values: CDR1 MNHNY, CDR2 SVGAGI (reference sequence). Written as DNA, the CDR3 is TGTGCCAGCAGTTACCAGGACAGAAGGGGCTACACCTTC. Protein: CASSYQDRRGYTF.

The V gene is TRBV4-1, the J gene TRBJ1-2; D not certain. Germline CDR1 reads MGHRA; CDR2 reads YSYEKL. V was clipped by 1 base and J by 2 bases, with 5 bases between them. CDR3 size: 13 residues. Here the CDR3 DNA reads TGCGCCAGCAGCCAAGCACAGAACTATGGCTACACCTTC. The encoded protein is CASSQAQNYGYTF.

This rearrangement joins TRBV4-2 to TRBJ2-5; 7 bases align to TRBD1. Germline CDR1 LGHNA, CDR2 YNFKEQ. The CDR3 sequence is 15 residues long. After removal of 2 bases from V and 2 bases from J, the junction contained 5 bases not matched to a gene. CDR3 sequence (DNA): TGTGCCAGCAGCCAAAGCAGGGGGTTACAAGAGACCCAGTACTTC. This translates into CASSQSRGLQETQYF.

The rearrangement links TRBV28 to TRBJ2-3; 9 nucleotides align to TRBD2. Germline CDR1 MDHEN, CDR2 SYDVKM. Trimming took 5 bases from V and 5 from J; bases not matched to a gene: 14. The CDR3 covers 17 residues. Here the CDR3 reads CASSPLIAGAGGDTQYF. CDR3 DNA sequence: TGTGCCAGCAGTCCCCTGATAGCGGGGGCCGGGGGAGATACGCAGTATTTT.

The J gene is TRBJ2-3, the V gene TRBV6-1, with D hard to call. V lost 11 bases and J 4 bases, leaving 13 bases between the germline ends. Germline lookup yields CDR1 MNHNS and CDR2 SASEGT. This CDR3 is built from 12 residues. CDR3: CAVERAADTQYF. The CDR3 DNA sequence: TGTGCCGTCGAAAGAGCCGCAGATACGCAGTATTTT.

The genes are TRBV23-1 and TRBJ2-3; no firm D call. TRBV23-1 is an ORF, with its function uncertain. V dropped 0 bases and J dropped 1 base, with 35 bases sitting between them. The CDR3 runs 24 residues. CDR3 DNA sequence: TGCGCCAGCAGTCAATCGTTTCTACACCGACAAATCCCCTTATTCTCGCGACGCACAGATACGCAGTATTTT. It codes for CASSQSFLHRQIPLFSRRTDTQYF.

The genes are TRBV2 and TRBJ2-7; weak D call: TRBD1 (6 bases). V lost 6 bases and J 2 bases, leaving 11 bases between the germline ends. Germline CDR1 is SNHLY and CDR2 is FYNNEI. The CDR3 has 13 amino acids. The CDR3 DNA reads TGTGCCAGCAGCTGGGGGCCGACCTACGAGCAGTACTTC. This gives the protein CASSWGPTYEQYF.

The V call is TRBV2, the J call TRBJ1-5; D ambiguous. Germline assignment: CDR1 SNHLY and CDR2 FYNNEI. The CDR3 has 14 residues. V was clipped by 5 bases and J by 3 bases, with 11 bases between them. CDR3 amino acids: CASSPRYSNQPQHF. The CDR3 DNA reads TGTGCCAGCAGTCCCAGGTACTCCAATCAGCCCCAGCATTTT.

V usage is TRBV7-2 and J usage is TRBJ2-2; D possibly corresponds to TRBD2 (6 bases). This CDR3 has 16 residues. V shed 0 bases and J shed 6 bases, with 14 bases lying between them. CDR1 and CDR2 from the germline V gene are SGHTA and FQGNSA. The CDR3: CASSLAGGSPPGELFF. Here the CDR3 DNA reads TGTGCCAGCAGCTTAGCGGGGGGAAGCCCCCCCGGGGAGCTGTTTTTT. Filled out from reference TRBV7-2 and TRBJ2-2, the complete variable domain reads GAGVSQSPSNKVTEKGKDVELRCDPISGHTALYWYRQSLGQGLEFLIYFQGNSAPDKSGLPSDRFSAERTGGSVSTLTIQRTQQEDSAVYLCASSLAGGSPPGELFFGEGSRLTVL.

This rearrangement joins TRBV4-3 to TRBJ2-5; TRBD2 matches at 9 bases. Germline CDR1 LGHNA, CDR2 YSLEER. V gave up 4 bases and J gave up 6 bases; unmatched junction bases: 9. This CDR3 region has 15 residues. The CDR3 loop reads CASSRKRGVEQTQYF. In DNA form, the CDR3 reads TGCGCCAGCAGCCGAAAGCGGGGGGTGGAACAGACCCAGTACTTC.

In its sample, this clone was seen a few times. The rearrangement joins TRBV9 to TRBJ2-5; TRBD2 matches 15 bases. The CDR3 covers 18 residues. Germline V CDR1 and CDR2: SGDLS, YYNGEE. The J segment lost 4 bases and the V segment lost 0 bases, leaving 7 bases of the junction unmatched. The CDR3 sequence: CASSVGVPGLAGGETQYF. The DNA of the CDR3 is TGTGCCAGCAGCGTAGGCGTCCCGGGACTAGCGGGGGGAGAGACCCAGTACTTC.

About this clone itself: Other DNA sequences within the sample encode an identical CDR3. The chain recombines TRBV6-1 with TRBJ2-7; perhaps TRBD1 as D (6 bases). V lost 3 bases and J lost 4, with 13 bases in between. The length of the CDR3 is 14 residues. CDR1 MNHNS and CDR2 SASEGT come from the germline V gene. The CDR3 DNA reads TGTGCCAGCAGTGAGGGGGCTCCCGGGTACGAGCAGTACTTC. The encoded protein is CASSEGAPGYEQYF.

This sequence joins TRBV19 and TRBJ2-2; 7 bases are shared with TRBD1. CDR3 size: 17 residues. The junction had 7 bases not matched to a gene; V was cut back by 3 bases and J by 0 bases. Germline V gene data show CDR1 as LNHDA and CDR2 as SQIVND (reference sequence). CDR3 in amino acids: CASSISWTGTNTGELFF. As DNA, the CDR3 is TGTGCCAGTAGTATTTCTTGGACAGGCACGAACACCGGGGAGCTGTTTTTT.

Here the CDR3 DNA reads TGCGCCAGCAGCCCCCGGTCGTTCGATGAGCAGTTCTTC. As protein: CASSPRSFDEQFF. The chain links TRBV4-3 to TRBJ2-1; no definite D call. This CDR3 has 13 amino acids. V lost 4 bases, J lost 8 bases, and 12 bases lay in between. The germline V gene encodes CDR1 LGHNA and CDR2 YSLEER.